These T cell receptor beta chains were read from a single sample in a study of shared clonotypes between healthy human individuals. Clones were read by immunoSEQ multiplex PCR, and TCRdb kept only the in-frame ones, dropping some. The sample lists about 640,000 clones, more than 70% occurring once. The sequencing input was memory CD4+ T cells sorted from blood. These TCRs come from a woman aged 25 to 45 in good health. Each CDR3 is given with its conserved first and last residue. A D gene is named only where the DNA matches it firmly. Clone size is shown for a subset of rows, as once, few, many or a class of expanded clone.

NA	TRBV29-1	NA	TRBJ2-1	TGCAGCGTTGCGGACATTGAGCAGTTCTTC	CSVADIEQFF
NA	TRBV19	NA	TRBJ2-6	TGTGCCGGCTCCGGGAGCTCTGGTGGGGCCAACGTCCTGACTTTC	CAGSGSSGGANVLTF
TRBD2	TRBV15	NA	TRBJ2-1	TGTGCCACCAGCAGAGATAGGCCTAGCGGATACAATGAGCAGTTCTTC	CATSRDRPSGYNEQFF
NA	TRBV6-5	NA	TRBJ2-7	TGTGCCAGCAGACACCAACAGGGCAACGAGCAGTACTTC	CASRHQQGNEQYF
TRBD2	TRBV2	NA	TRBJ2-3	TGTGCCAGCATTCCGCGACTAGCGGGAGGGCTGAGTACAGATACGCAGTATTTT	CASIPRLAGGLSTDTQYF
NA	TRBV7-3	NA	TRBJ2-3	TGTGCCAGCAGCCCCACTCGCGGCGGTAGCACAGATACGCAGTATTTT	CASSPTRGGSTDTQYF
TRBD1	TRBV5-1	once	TRBJ1-2	TGCGCCAGCAGCTTTACAGGGGGCTTCAACTATGGCTACACCTTC	CASSFTGGFNYGYTF
NA	TRBV19	NA	TRBJ1-1	TGTGCCAGTAGTATAGGGCCAGCGAACACTGAAGCTTTCTTT	CASSIGPANTEAFF
TRBD1	TRBV6-5	NA	TRBJ1-2	TGTGCCAGCACCGACAGGGGGCTGGAGGGCTACACCTTC	CASTDRGLEGYTF
NA	TRBV4-2	few	TRBJ2-1	TGTGCCAGCAGCCAAGACCAGGGCGCGGGATCGAATAATGAGCAGTTCTTC	CASSQDQGAGSNNEQFF
TRBD2	TRBV9	many	TRBJ2-3	TGTGCCAGCAGCGCCACTAGCGGGAGGGCCGAGGATACGCAGTATTTT	CASSATSGRAEDTQYF
NA	TRBV7-7	NA	TRBJ2-2	TGTGCCAGCAGCGTCGCCGCGGCGCCTAACGCCGGGGAGCTGTTTTTT	CASSVAAAPNAGELFF
TRBD1	TRBV25-1	NA	TRBJ2-1	TGTGCCAGCGCTGGACAGGAAGGCTACAATGAGCAGTTCTTC	CASAGQEGYNEQFF
TRBD2	TRBV9	NA	TRBJ2-3	TGTGCCAGCAGCGTAGAAGCTAGCGGGATGGCATCAGATACGCAGTATTTT	CASSVEASGMASDTQYF
NA	TRBV29-1	NA	TRBJ1-2	TGCAGCGCCCGTGGGGGGACGGGGGAAATAGGTGGTGGCTACACCTTC	CSARGGTGEIGGGYTF